The T cell receptor (beta chain) described here comes from a study of T cell repertoires in cytomegalovirus infection. Overall study context: Recently identified HLA-C-restricted CMV epitopes were used, and well-studied HLA-B-restricted CMV epitopes were used as well. Public TCR beta signature analysis indicated the presence of both CMV infection and matching HLA type.

Overall study findings and caveats: Cumulative public TCR beta family frequency identified carriers of CMV plus the relevant HLA.

Germline V CDR1 and CDR2: LGHNT, FRNRAP. V lost 3 bases to trimming and J lost 2 bases, with 7 bases between them. The CDR3 is 13 amino acids. This clonotype appeared many times. Its matching antigen is unknown. TCRdb ran MiXCR on the reads and lists one entry per CDR3 protein. This table has hundreds of thousands of distinct CDR3 sequences, roughly 30% appearing once. The sample consisted of cultured CD8+ T cells from PBMCs, taken from culture after CMV antigen stimulation. The gene calls are TRBV12-5 and TRBJ1-2; no reliable D call. The clonotype was recovered from a human donor in good health (CMV status not recorded). Some clones in this sample may be carry-over from other donors' samples. The CDR3 region has the DNA TGTGCTAGTGGTTTCCTCCCCAACTATGGCTACACCTTC. Protein product: CASGFLPNYGYTF.